Presented here are 20 T cell receptor beta chains from one specimen sequenced in a study of blood T cell repertoires in COVID-19. The repertoire was sequenced with immunoSEQ multiplex PCR; TCRdb's copy has only in-frame clones and lacks some. The repertoire consists of under 250,000 clones, with 86% occurring once and the leading ten covering 5.5% to 6%. The sequenced sample consisted of peripheral blood. These receptors came from a woman of 80 years or more with COVID-19, enrolled during active disease.

The chain has TRBV4-2 and TRBJ1-5; D remains unclear. The CDR3 extends over 18 amino acids. V was shortened by 1 base and J by 1 base, with 17 bases between the two germline ends. Germline V CDR1 and CDR2: LGHNA, YNFKEQ. This CDR3 reads CASSQGREAWPSNQPQHF. CDR3 nucleotides: TGTGCCAGCAGCCAAGGAAGGGAGGCTTGGCCGAGCAATCAGCCCCAGCATTTT.

Note on this clone: A much larger clone differs by one base, so this may be a read error. The same CDR3 arises from other DNA sequences in this sample as well. The gene calls are TRBV3-1 (or the pseudogene TRBV3-2) and TRBJ1-6; weak D call: TRBD1 (5 bases). The CDR3 has 14 amino acids. The V end was cut by 6 bases, the J end by 7 bases, with 13 bases between. CDR1 is LGHDT, CDR2 YNNKEL, per germline (reference sequence). CDR3 region: CASSWTGGNSPLHF. The CDR3 DNA reads TGTGCCAGCAGTTGGACGGGGGGAAATTCACCCCTCCACTTT.

The chain carries TRBV10-3 and TRBJ2-3; TRBD1 agrees at 8 bases. Germline V gene lookup returns CDR1 ENHRY and CDR2 SYGVKD. The CDR3 spans 13 residues. After removal of 7 bases from V and 3 bases from J, the junction contained 3 bases not matched to a gene. The DNA of the CDR3 is TGTGCCATCACTCGACAGGGGACAGATACGCAGTATTTT. Its translation is CAITRQGTDTQYF.

The chain combines TRBV5-1 with TRBJ1-1; D gene ambiguous. Trimming left V 2 bases short and J 2 bases short, with 7 bases between. Per the germline V gene, CDR1 is SGHRS and CDR2 is YFSETQ. The CDR3 has 13 residues. This CDR3 reads CASSFSQNTEAFF. Written as DNA, the CDR3 is TGCGCCAGCAGCTTTAGCCAAAACACTGAAGCTTTCTTT.

The rearrangement links TRBV5-4 to TRBJ2-2; 10 positions match TRBD1. The CDR3 runs to 17 residues. V lost 3 bases and J lost 0; bases outside the gene matches: 5. Germline-derived CDR1 and CDR2 are SGHNT and YYREEE (reference sequence). CDR3 sequence reads: CASSYDGQGANTGELFF. The DNA for the CDR3 is TGTGCCAGCAGCTATGACGGACAGGGGGCGAACACCGGGGAGCTGTTTTTT.

The chain carries TRBV6-5 and TRBJ2-4; 10 nucleotides agree with TRBD1. CDR3 size: 15 residues. J gave up 8 bases and V 0 bases, and 4 bases lay outside the gene matches. The germline V gene encodes CDR1 MNHEY and CDR2 SVGAGI. CDR3 loop: CASSYSTGGNDIQYF. As DNA, the CDR3 is TGTGCCAGCAGTTACTCGACAGGGGGCAACGACATTCAGTACTTC.

This clone was recorded only once. This sequence joins TRBV6-5 and TRBJ2-3; D not certain. The V end was cut by 3 bases, the J end by 4 bases, with 8 bases between. The germline V gene has CDR1 MNHEY and CDR2 SVGAGI. This CDR3 region has 13 residues. The DNA of the CDR3 is TGTGCCAGCAGTTATACCCCAGCAGATACGCAGTATTTT. It specifies CASSYTPADTQYF.

Worth noting for this clone: Different DNA sequences within this sample yield the same CDR3. The rearrangement links TRBV18 to TRBJ2-5; unclear D gene. The length of the CDR3 is 11 residues. V shed 2 bases and J shed 5 bases, with 3 bases lying between them. Germline V gives CDR1 KGHSH, CDR2 LQKENI. The CDR3 spells CASSPSETQYF. CDR3 coding DNA: TGTGCCAGCTCACCATCGGAGACCCAGTACTTC.

In its sample, this clone was seen a few times. V and J are TRBV5-1 and TRBJ2-2, with 9 bases that match TRBD2. CDR1 and CDR2 (germline): SGHRS, YFSETQ. The CDR3 is 16 residues long. With 3 bases clipped from V and 5 bases from J, the junction kept 8 bases outside the gene matches. Here the CDR3 reads CASSSWGLAGTGELFF. The CDR3, as DNA: TGCGCCAGCAGCTCCTGGGGGCTAGCGGGGACCGGGGAGCTGTTTTTT.

CDR3 sequence (DNA): TGTGCCAGCAGCCCCTGGGACACCGGCTCTGGGGCCAACGTCCTGACTTTC. Translating it yields CASSPWDTGSGANVLTF. The genes are TRBV28 and TRBJ2-6; tentative D call: TRBD1 (6 bases). V lost 6 bases, J lost 0 bases, and 15 bases lay in between. Germline CDR1 reads MDHEN; CDR2 reads SYDVKM. The CDR3 is made up of 17 amino acids.

This sequence joins TRBV2 and TRBJ1-1; TRBD1 matches at 8 bases. The CDR3 runs to 14 residues. J lost 3 bases, V lost 6 bases, and 6 bases had no gene match. CDR1 is SNHLY, CDR2 FYNNEI, per germline. CDR3 sequence reads: CASRGDRTDTEAFF. The CDR3 DNA reads as TGTGCCAGCAGGGGGGACAGGACGGACACTGAAGCTTTCTTT.

The rearrangement links TRBV6-4 to TRBJ1-6; D is uncertain. V dropped 3 bases and J dropped 7 bases, with 16 bases sitting between them. Germline V gene sequence: CDR1 MRHNA, CDR2 SNTAGT. There are 16 residues in the CDR3. Here the CDR3 DNA reads TGTGCCAGCAGTGATACGATGCTGGGAGGGAATTCACCCCTCCACTTT. Translation: CASSDTMLGGNSPLHF.

J is TRBJ1-5 and V is TRBV19; 12 bases line up with TRBD1. The CDR3 is made up of 16 amino acids. CDR1 is LNHDA, CDR2 SQIVND, per germline (reference sequence). Germline trimming cut 6 bases from V and 4 bases from J; bases unmatched to any gene: 7. The DNA of the CDR3 is TGTGCCAGTAGGGGTCGGGACAGGGGGCAGAATCAGCCCCAGCATTTT. This sequence encodes CASRGRDRGQNQPQHF.

The chain has TRBV28 and TRBJ1-5; 12 bases match TRBD1. J gave up 4 bases and V 7 bases, and 8 bases lay outside the gene matches. The CDR3 is 16 residues long. The germline V gene encodes CDR1 MDHEN and CDR2 SYDVKM. The CDR3 spells CASIGTGGGENQPQHF. CDR3 coding DNA: TGTGCCAGCATCGGGACAGGGGGCGGGGAAAATCAGCCCCAGCATTTT.

The rearrangement joins TRBV7-2 to TRBJ2-1, with TRBD2 matching over 7 bases. This CDR3 is 15 amino acids long. Per the germline V gene, CDR1 is SGHTA and CDR2 is FQGNSA. V dropped 5 bases and J dropped 8; count of bases not matched to a gene: 12. CDR3: CASSLNPGLVDEQFF. The CDR3 region has the DNA TGTGCCAGCAGCCTTAACCCAGGACTAGTTGATGAGCAGTTCTTC.

This rearrangement joins TRBV5-6 to TRBJ1-1; TRBD1 aligns across 8 bases. Germline V gene lookup returns CDR1 SGHDT and CDR2 YYEEEE. CDR3 length equals 16 residues. The J segment lost 0 bases and the V segment lost 3 bases, leaving 7 bases of the junction unmatched. Here the CDR3 reads CASSYGTGLMNTEAFF. DNA for the CDR3: TGTGCCAGCAGCTACGGGACAGGCCTAATGAACACTGAAGCTTTCTTT. The whole variable domain, filled in from reference TRBV5-6 and TRBJ1-1, reads DAGVTQSPTHLIKTRGQQVTLRCSPKSGHDTVSWYQQALGQGPQFIFQYYEEEERQRGNFPDRFSGHQFPNYSSELNVNALLLGDSALYLCASSYGTGLMNTEAFFGQGTRLTVV.

The V gene is TRBV6-6, the J gene TRBJ1-1; weak D call: TRBD1 (6 bases). Germline V CDR1 and CDR2: MNHNY, SVGAGI (reference sequence). V was pared by 6 bases and J by 1 base, with 9 bases between. The CDR3 has 13 residues. CDR3 coding DNA: TGTGCCAGCAGAGGACAGCGGAACACTGAAGCTTTCTTT. Its translation is CASRGQRNTEAFF.

The chain joins TRBV24-1 to TRBJ1-5, with 7 nucleotides matching TRBD1. Unmatched junction bases numbered 5, after V lost 3 bases and J lost 1 base. The germline V gene has CDR1 KGHDR and CDR2 SFDVKD. This CDR3 spans 16 amino acids. CDR3 loop: CATSDGRRGSNQPQHF. In nucleotides, the CDR3 is TGTGCCACCAGTGATGGTCGCAGGGGGAGCAATCAGCCCCAGCATTTT.

This rearrangement joins TRBV2 to TRBJ2-3; D is ambiguous. The CDR3 is made up of 11 amino acids. Trimming removed 6 bases from V and 4 bases from J, with 5 bases in between. Germline CDR1 SNHLY, CDR2 FYNNEI. The CDR3 nucleotides read TGTGCCAGCAGCCTCGCAGATACGCAGTATTTT. It encodes CASSLADTQYF.

The CDR3 DNA reads TGTGCCAGCAGTTTATTAGCGGGGGGTTACGAGCAGTACTTC. Translation: CASSLLAGGYEQYF. V gene TRBV28 combines with J gene TRBJ2-7; 10 bases are shared with TRBD2. Germline V gene lookup returns CDR1 MDHEN and CDR2 SYDVKM. After removal of 1 base from V and 4 bases from J, the junction contained 1 base not matched to a gene. The length of the CDR3 is 14 residues.